The 11 T cell receptor beta chains presented below share a single source sample, sequenced in a study of spatial heterogeneity in lung cancer. The time point here: blood at routine non-recurrence follow-up after resection. Whole RNA was taken from tumor, nontumor lung or frozen PBMC; it was then sequenced unsorted. MiXCR, applied by TCRdb to the 5' RACE reads, yields one record per CDR3 protein. The sample lists about 120,000 distinct CDR3 sequences; 10% to 15% were seen once. Material: PBMCs, obtained at follow-up. These receptors were taken from a male donor with early-stage non-small cell lung cancer.

This CDR3 reads CASSPSGGADSNQPQHF. CDR3 bases: TGTGCCAGCAGCCCTTCGGGAGGGGCCGATAGCAATCAGCCCCAGCATTTT. The gene calls are TRBV7-9 and TRBJ1-5, with D possibly TRBD1 on 5 matching bases. The V end was cut by 5 bases, the J end by 0 bases, with 17 bases between. This CDR3 has 17 residues. Germline V CDR1 and CDR2: SEHNR, FQNEAQ (reference sequence).

This clonotype was picked up many times. The V gene is TRBV29-1, the J gene TRBJ1-1, with D maybe TRBD1 (5 bases). V dropped 2 bases and J dropped 7 bases, with 8 bases sitting between them. The germline V gene encodes CDR1 SQVTM and CDR2 ANQGSEA. There are 11 residues in the CDR3. The CDR3 nucleotides are TGCAGCGTTGAACAGGGATATGAAGCTTTCTTT. It codes for CSVEQGYEAFF.

This clonotype was counted ten times or more. The chain carries TRBV12-3 or TRBV12-4 and TRBJ2-2; no definite D call. V was cut by 5 bases and J by 0 bases, with 10 bases left in between. There are 15 residues in the CDR3. DNA of the CDR3: TGTGCCAGCAGTCCACCTACAACGAACACCGGGGAGCTGTTTTTT. It translates to CASSPPTTNTGELFF.

The V and J genes are TRBV9 and TRBJ1-5; 10 nucleotides agree with TRBD1. The V gene's germline CDR1 is SGDLS and CDR2 YYNGEE. CDR3 length equals 14 residues. The ends lost 3 bases at V and 7 bases at J; junction bases unmatched: 4. Here the CDR3 DNA reads TGTGCCAGCAGCGCAGGACAGGGGGTACAGCCCCAGCATTTT. As protein: CASSAGQGVQPQHF. Using reference TRBV9 and TRBJ1-5 for the parts outside the CDR3, the full variable domain is DSGVTQTPKHLITATGQRVTLRCSPRSGDLSVYWYQQSLDQGLQFLIQYYNGEERAKGNILERFSAQQFPDLHSELNLSSLELGDSALYFCASSAGQGVQPQHFGDGTRLSIL.

The genes are TRBV11-2 and TRBJ2-4; D perhaps matches TRBD1 (5 bases). Germline CDR1 and CDR2: SGHAT and FQNNGV. Trimming left V 7 bases short and J 0 bases short, with 16 bases between. The CDR3 covers 16 residues. The CDR3, as DNA: TGTGCCAGCACCCTAGGGGCAGACCCAGCCAAAAACATTCAGTACTTC. Translation: CASTLGADPAKNIQYF.

This chain links TRBV5-1 with TRBJ2-2; D ambiguous. The CDR3 sequence is 16 residues long. The germline V gene has CDR1 SGHRS and CDR2 YFSETQ. Between the trimmed V and J ends, which lost 0 bases and 2 bases, there was a span of 11 bases. Here the CDR3 reads CASSLVPLRNTGELFF. The CDR3 coding sequence is TGCGCCAGCAGCTTGGTACCCCTGCGAAACACCGGGGAGCTGTTTTTT.

This clonotype was observed at least ten times. This chain joins TRBV20-1 and TRBJ1-1, with D perhaps TRBD1 (5 bases). Germline CDR1 reads DFQATT; CDR2 reads SNEGSKA (reference sequence). Trimming cost V 1 base and J 6 bases, with 12 bases left between them. CDR3 length: 13 amino acids. The DNA for the CDR3 is TGCAGTGCTAGAGGGGACTCGGTCCCTGAAGCTTTCTTT. Translation gives CSARGDSVPEAFF.

The chain recombines TRBV30 with TRBJ1-2, with a tentative D call TRBD1 (6 bases). Trimming removed 2 bases at V and 8 bases at J, with 18 bases between. CDR1 GTSNPN and CDR2 SVGIG come from the germline V gene (reference sequence). CDR3 length: 14 residues. The CDR3 DNA is TGTGCCTGGAGTTTAGACGGGACACTGGCGGGCTACACCTTC. Translation: CAWSLDGTLAGYTF.

This clonotype was seen a few times. V usage is TRBV10-1 and J usage is TRBJ2-5, with D maybe TRBD2 (6 bases). Deletions cut 9 bases from V and 3 bases from J, with 17 bases between. This CDR3 has 14 amino acids. CDR1 is WNHNN, CDR2 SYGVQD, per germline (reference sequence). The CDR3 region is CARVRRETKETQYF. The CDR3 region has the DNA TGCGCCAGAGTTAGGAGGGAGACTAAAGAGACCCAGTACTTC.

The chain carries TRBV28 and TRBJ1-2; 7 bases line up with TRBD1. J lost 1 base, V lost 6 bases, and 8 bases had no gene match. Germline CDR1 and CDR2: MDHEN and SYDVKM. The CDR3 runs to 15 residues. CDR3 sequence reads: CASRLTGERNYGYTF. The CDR3 coding sequence is TGTGCCAGCAGGCTTACAGGGGAGCGTAACTATGGCTACACCTTC.

In this sample, this clonotype turned up a few times. V is TRBV3-1 and J is TRBJ2-1; 8 nucleotides line up with TRBD1. Looked up from germline, CDR1 is LGHDT and CDR2 is YNNKEL (reference sequence). There are 15 residues in the CDR3. V trimming: 6 bases; J trimming: 7 bases; junction bases outside the gene matches: 11. This chain's CDR3 is CASSPGQGSWNEQFF. DNA for the CDR3: TGTGCCAGCAGTCCAGGACAGGGAAGTTGGAATGAGCAGTTCTTC.